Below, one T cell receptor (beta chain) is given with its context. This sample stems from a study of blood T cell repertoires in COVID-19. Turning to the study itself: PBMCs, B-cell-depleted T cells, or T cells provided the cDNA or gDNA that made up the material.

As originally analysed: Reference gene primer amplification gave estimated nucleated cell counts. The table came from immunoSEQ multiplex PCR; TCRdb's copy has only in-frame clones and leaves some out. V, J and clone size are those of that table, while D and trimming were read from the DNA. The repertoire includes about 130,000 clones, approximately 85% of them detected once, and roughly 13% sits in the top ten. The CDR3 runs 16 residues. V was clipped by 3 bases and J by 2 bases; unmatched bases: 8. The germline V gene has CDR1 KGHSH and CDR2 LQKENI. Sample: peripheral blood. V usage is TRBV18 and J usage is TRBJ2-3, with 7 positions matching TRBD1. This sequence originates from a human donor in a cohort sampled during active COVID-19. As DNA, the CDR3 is TGTGCCAGCTCACCGATTCAGGGGGTGTCCACAGATACGCAGTATTTT. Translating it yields CASSPIQGVSTDTQYF.